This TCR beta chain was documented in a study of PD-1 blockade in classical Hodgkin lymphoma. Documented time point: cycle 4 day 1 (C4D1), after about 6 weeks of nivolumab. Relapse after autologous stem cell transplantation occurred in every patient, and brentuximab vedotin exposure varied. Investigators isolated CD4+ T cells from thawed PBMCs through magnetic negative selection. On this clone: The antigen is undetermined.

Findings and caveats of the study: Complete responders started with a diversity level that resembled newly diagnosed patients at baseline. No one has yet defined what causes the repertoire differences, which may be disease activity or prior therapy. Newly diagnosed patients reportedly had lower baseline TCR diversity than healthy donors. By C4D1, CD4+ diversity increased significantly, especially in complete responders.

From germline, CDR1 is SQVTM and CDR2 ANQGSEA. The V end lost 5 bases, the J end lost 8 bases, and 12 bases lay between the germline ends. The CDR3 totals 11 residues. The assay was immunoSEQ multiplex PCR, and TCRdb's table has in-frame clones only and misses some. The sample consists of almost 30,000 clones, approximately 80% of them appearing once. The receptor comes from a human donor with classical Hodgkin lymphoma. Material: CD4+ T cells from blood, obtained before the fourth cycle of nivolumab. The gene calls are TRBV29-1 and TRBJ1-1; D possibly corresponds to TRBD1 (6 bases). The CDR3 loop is CSVRRTAEAFF. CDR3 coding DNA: TGCAGCGTTAGACGGACAGCCGAAGCTTTCTTT.